Detailed here is one T cell receptor (beta chain). This clonotype was seen at least ten times. Its antigen is not yet known. There are no base qualities to consult, and no much larger clone falls within one base. This entry belongs to a study of glioma-infiltrating T cells (TCRdb year 2016). Regarding the research as a whole: The study sequenced TCR alpha- and beta-chain repertoires from glioma tissue, from non-neoplastic brain tissue and from matched peripheral blood mononuclear cells. To gauge divergence between tissue and blood T-cell populations, every tissue-infiltrating repertoire was compared against the peripheral blood repertoire from the same patient. Three low-grade glioma patients, 7 or 8 primary glioblastoma patients and three non-glioma patients contributing non-neoplastic brain tissue were included in the paired cohort. What the work shows at the level of the full study, not this receptor alone: Very few CDR3 sequences were found to be shared between tissue and blood, and this scarcity was attributed to high CDR3 diversity and limited sampling. In non-neoplastic patients, VJ-independent divergence between tissue and blood fell below expectation, whereas in all gliomas, and especially in low-grade gliomas, the divergence rose above expectation. Group comparisons were based on small numbers of patients: three non-neoplastic, three low-grade glioma and eight or nine glioblastoma patients.

The CDR3 contains 15 residues, cysteine and phenylalanine counted. The CDR3 DNA has 45 bases and is translated from base 1. V ends up 4 bases short and J 1 base short, with an unmatched junction base count of 4. Based on the germline V gene, the CDR1 and CDR2 sequences are SGHTS and YDEGEE. The iRepertoire nested amplicon-rescue multiplex PCR (arm-PCR) platform was used to amplify TCR alpha and beta CDR3 regions from RNA. The input for one-step reverse transcription and amplification was about 95-450 ng of tissue mRNA or PBMC total RNA. Following bead purification, Illumina adapters were added through a secondary multiplex PCR, and the libraries were then gel-purified between 200 and 400 bp. Demultiplexing relied on internal 6-nucleotide barcodes carried by the libraries. Libraries were sequenced on an Illumina MiSeq with 2x220 or 2x250 nucleotide paired-end reads. The original methods were these. Paired reads were merged using FLASH 1.2.11 and were aligned to the GRCh37 human genome using BWA-MEM, after which TRA and TRB reads were extracted. For V and J assignment, an IMGT-derived reference of cassette sequences and CDR3 motifs that included pseudogenes was used. Reads were translated in three frames, and productive CDR3s were defined as those with a C...FGXG motif and no stop codons. A clonotype was defined as a unique combination of a V-J cassette pair and a CDR3 amino acid sequence. Filtering of reads was based on Hamming distance, with the threshold set by the sequence error rate of each sample in mapped regions. Using fastp trimming at Q25 and MiXCR clonotype assembly, TCRdb reanalyzed the public sequencing data and kept in-frame beta chains. Here each entry gathers all rows of one CDR3 protein and keeps the most common genes and DNA. It is TCRdb's table, rather than the study itself, that gives the V and J calls and clone size. Across this sample there are 90,000 or so distinct CDR3 sequences, with roughly 40% seen only once. The top ten hold roughly two fifths of the sample.

The chain is assembled from TRBV5-8 and TRBJ2-2; the central 7 bases match TRBD1. The TCR comes from a human donor with low-grade glioma or glioblastoma, undergoing nonglioma brain surgery, or in good health (not recorded which). What was sequenced was glioma tissue, nonneoplastic brain tissue, or PBMCs (not recorded which). CDR3 region: CASSNTGVNTGELFF. DNA sequence: TGTGCCAGCAGCAACACAGGGGTGAACACCGGGGAGCTGTTTTTT.